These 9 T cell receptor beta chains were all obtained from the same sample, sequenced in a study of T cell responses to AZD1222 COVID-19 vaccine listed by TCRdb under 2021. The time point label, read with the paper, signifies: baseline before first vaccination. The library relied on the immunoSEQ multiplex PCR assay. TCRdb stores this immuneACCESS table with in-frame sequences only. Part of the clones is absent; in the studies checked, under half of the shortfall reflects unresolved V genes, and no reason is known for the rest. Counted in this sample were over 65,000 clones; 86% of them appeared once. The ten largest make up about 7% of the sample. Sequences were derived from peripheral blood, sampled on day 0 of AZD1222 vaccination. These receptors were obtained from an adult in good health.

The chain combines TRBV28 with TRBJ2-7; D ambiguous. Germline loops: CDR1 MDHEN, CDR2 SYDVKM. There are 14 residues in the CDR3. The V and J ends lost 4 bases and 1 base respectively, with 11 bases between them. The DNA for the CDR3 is TGTGCCAGCAGTTATGGGTTATTATCCTACGAGCAGTACTTC. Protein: CASSYGLLSYEQYF.

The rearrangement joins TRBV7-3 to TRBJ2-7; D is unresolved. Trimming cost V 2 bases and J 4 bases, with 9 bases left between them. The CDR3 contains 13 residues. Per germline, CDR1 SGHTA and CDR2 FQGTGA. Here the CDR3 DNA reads TGTGCCAGCAGCTTATGGGCGGAATACGAGCAGTACTTC. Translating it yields CASSLWAEYEQYF. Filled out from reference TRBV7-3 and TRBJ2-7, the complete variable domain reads GAGVSQTPSNKVTEKGKYVELRCDPISGHTALYWYRQSLGQGPEFLIYFQGTGAADDSGLPNDRFFAVRPEGSVSTLKIQRTERGDSAVYLCASSLWAEYEQYFGPGTRLTVT.

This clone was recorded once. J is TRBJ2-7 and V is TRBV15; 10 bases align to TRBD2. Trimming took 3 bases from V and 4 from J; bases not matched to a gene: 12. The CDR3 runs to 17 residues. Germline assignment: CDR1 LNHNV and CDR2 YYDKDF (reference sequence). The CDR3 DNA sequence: TGTGCCACCAGCAGCATCCGACTAGCGGGCGGCCTTTACGAGCAGTACTTC. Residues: CATSSIRLAGGLYEQYF.

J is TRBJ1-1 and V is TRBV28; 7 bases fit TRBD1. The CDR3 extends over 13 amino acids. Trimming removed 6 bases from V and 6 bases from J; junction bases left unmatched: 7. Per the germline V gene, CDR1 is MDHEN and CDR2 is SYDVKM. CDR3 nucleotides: TGTGCCAGCAGCCCTAGACAGGGTCCTGAAGCTTTCTTT. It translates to CASSPRQGPEAFF.

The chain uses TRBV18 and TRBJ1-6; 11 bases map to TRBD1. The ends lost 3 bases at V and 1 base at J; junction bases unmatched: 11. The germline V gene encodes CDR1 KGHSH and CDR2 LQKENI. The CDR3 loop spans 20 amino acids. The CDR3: CASSPTGRTGGLSYNSPLHF. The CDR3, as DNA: TGTGCCAGCTCACCTACCGGTCGGACAGGGGGCCTTTCCTATAATTCACCCCTCCACTTT.

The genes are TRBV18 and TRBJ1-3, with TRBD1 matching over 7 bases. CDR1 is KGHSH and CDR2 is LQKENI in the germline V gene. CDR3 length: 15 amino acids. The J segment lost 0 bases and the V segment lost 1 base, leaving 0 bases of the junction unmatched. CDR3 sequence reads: CASSPRDSSGNTIYF. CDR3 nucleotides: TGTGCCAGCTCACCACGGGACAGCTCTGGAAACACCATATATTTT.

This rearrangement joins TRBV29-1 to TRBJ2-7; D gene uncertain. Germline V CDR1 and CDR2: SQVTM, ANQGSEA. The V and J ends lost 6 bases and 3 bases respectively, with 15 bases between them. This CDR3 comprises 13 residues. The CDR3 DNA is TGCAGCGTGTTTAGACCTAACCACTACGAGCAGTACTTC. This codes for CSVFRPNHYEQYF.

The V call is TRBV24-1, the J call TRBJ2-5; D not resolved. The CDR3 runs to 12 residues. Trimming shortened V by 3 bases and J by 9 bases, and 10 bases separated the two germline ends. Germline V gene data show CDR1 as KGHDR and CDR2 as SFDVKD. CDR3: CATSDRSLAQYF. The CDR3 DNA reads TGTGCCACCAGTGATCGGTCCCTGGCCCAGTACTTC.

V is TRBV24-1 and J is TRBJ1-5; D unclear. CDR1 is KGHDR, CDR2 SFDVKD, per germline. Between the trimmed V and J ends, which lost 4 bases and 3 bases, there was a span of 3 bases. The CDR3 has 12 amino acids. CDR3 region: CATSESNQPQHF. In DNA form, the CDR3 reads TGTGCCACCAGTGAGTCCAATCAGCCCCAGCATTTT.